Each of the 29 T cell receptor beta chains below was sequenced from the same sample in a study of regulatory T cells in long-lasting Graves disease. Indicated time point: persistent/refractory GD, antithyroid drugs over 5 years with positive TRAb. Making the TCR library involved RNA that had been extracted from PBMCs. Researchers made TCR beta libraries by using iRepertoire HTBI primers and running Arm-PCR on CDR3 regions. TCRdb itself ran the multiplex PCR reads through MiXCR, one entry per CDR3 protein. The sample lists approximately 400,000 distinct CDR3 sequences, about 20% seen once, with less than 25% in the top ten. Sequenced material: peripheral blood mononuclear cells (PBMCs), taken when the disease was refractory, from a patient treated with antithyroid drugs. These receptors were taken from a female donor with Graves disease.

There are a few counts of this clonotype. A much larger clone sits a single nucleotide away, making a read error possible. The CDR3 does not close with the conserved phenylalanine or tryptophan, likely indicating a read error. The gene calls are TRBV12-3 or TRBV12-4 and TRBJ2-5; 8 nucleotides agree with TRBD1. This CDR3 region has 14 residues. The junction had 6 bases not matched to a gene; V was cut back by 4 bases and J by 5 bases. CDR3 loop: CASSSRTGRETQYL. The CDR3, as DNA: TGTGCCAGCAGTTCGCGGACAGGGCGGGAGACCCAGTACCTC.

The chain is built from TRBV25-1 and TRBJ1-6; the D gene is possibly TRBD1 (6 bases). CDR1 is MGHDK and CDR2 is SYGVNS in the germline V gene. The CDR3 runs to 15 residues. Trimming cost V 4 bases and J 7 bases, with 14 bases left between them. CDR3 bases: TGTGCCAGCAGTGTCCGCGGGACACTCAATTCACCCCTCCACTTT. It specifies CASSVRGTLNSPLHF.

In this sample, this clonotype turned up many times. The chain recombines TRBV30 with TRBJ1-1; no definite D call. There are 11 residues in the CDR3. CDR1 is GTSNPN, CDR2 SVGIG, per germline (reference sequence). Trimming cost V 5 bases and J 8 bases, with 12 bases left between them. CDR3: CAWAREVEAFF. In DNA form, the CDR3 reads TGTGCCTGGGCTCGGGAAGTCGAAGCTTTCTTT.

There are a few counts of this clonotype. The chain recombines TRBV20-1 with TRBJ1-2; weak D call: TRBD1 (6 bases). Germline V gene data show CDR1 as DFQATT and CDR2 as SNEGSKA (reference sequence). The ends were cut back, 5 bases at V and 2 bases at J, with 15 bases in the middle. The CDR3 is made up of 14 amino acids. This CDR3 reads CSAPVGGGNYGYTF. The CDR3 DNA follows: TGCAGTGCTCCCGTAGGGGGGGGCAACTATGGCTACACCTTC.

This clonotype has more than one count but fewer than ten. V is TRBV7-9 and J is TRBJ2-7; D ambiguous. The CDR3 loop spans 14 amino acids. V lost 5 bases and J lost 2, with 13 bases in between. The V gene's germline CDR1 is SEHNR and CDR2 FQNEAQ (reference sequence). This chain's CDR3 is CASSPRSDAYEQYF. The CDR3 DNA is TGTGCCAGCAGCCCCCGGTCCGATGCCTACGAGCAGTACTTC.

This clonotype occurred many times. The chain uses TRBV6-2 or TRBV6-3 and TRBJ2-5; 7 nucleotides align to TRBD2. This CDR3 comprises 14 residues. V was clipped by 6 bases and J by 6 bases; unmatched bases: 10. CDR1 and CDR2 (germline): MNHEY, SVGEGT. CDR3 nucleotides: TGTGCCAGCAGCCCCTTACGGGAGGTAAAGACCCAGTACTTC. Amino acids: CASSPLREVKTQYF.

This clonotype was picked up many times. The V gene is TRBV27, the J gene TRBJ2-7, with D perhaps matching TRBD1 (6 bases). CDR1 and CDR2 (germline): MNHEY, SMNVEV (reference sequence). The CDR3 is made up of 13 amino acids. Trimming removed 3 bases from V and 4 bases from J, with 10 bases in between. In nucleotides, the CDR3 is TGTGCCAGCAGTTTGAGCAGGGGATACGAGCAGTACTTC. It specifies CASSLSRGYEQYF.

This clonotype has more than one count but fewer than ten. The V call is TRBV7-2, the J call TRBJ2-7; D possibly corresponds to TRBD2 (6 bases). V lost 2 bases, J lost 6 bases, and 17 bases lay in between. CDR1 and CDR2 (germline): SGHTA, FQGNSA. The CDR3 consists of 15 residues. CDR3 DNA: TGTGCCAGCAGCTTACGCGGGGAACGGTTTTTCGAGCAGTACTTC. Translated: CASSLRGERFFEQYF.

This clonotype showed up just a few times. The chain couples TRBV12-3 or TRBV12-4 to TRBJ1-1, with a tentative D call TRBD1 (6 bases). Trimming removed 6 bases from V and 9 bases from J, with 11 bases in between. CDR3 length: 11 residues. CDR3 sequence (DNA): TGTGCCAGCAGATCGCGGGGGCAAGCTTTCTTT. It yields the protein CASRSRGQAFF.

The chain couples TRBV27 to TRBJ2-2, with TRBD2 as a possible D gene (5 bases). V lost 6 bases to trimming and J lost 4 bases, with 18 bases between them. Germline V gene data show CDR1 as MNHEY and CDR2 as SMNVEV (reference sequence). CDR3 length: 16 residues. The CDR3 here is CASSRFGAASTGELFF. The DNA for the CDR3 is TGTGCCAGCAGCAGGTTCGGAGCGGCGAGCACCGGGGAGCTGTTTTTT.

The V and J genes are TRBV20-1 and TRBJ1-1, with TRBD1 matching over 8 bases. Losses at the gene ends were 4 bases for V and 1 base for J; bases not matched to a gene: 8. The V gene's germline CDR1 is DFQATT and CDR2 SNEGSKA (reference sequence). This CDR3 has 15 amino acids. The CDR3 nucleotides are TGCAGTGCTACCAGGGGGCGGATTTGGAACACTGAAGCTTTCTTT. It codes for CSATRGRIWNTEAFF.

This clonotype came up a few times. This rearrangement joins TRBV6-5 to TRBJ1-1; no clear D gene. Trimming removed 2 bases at V and 3 bases at J, with 4 bases between. The CDR3 length is 12 residues. Germline values: CDR1 MNHEY, CDR2 SVGAGI. The chain's CDR3 is CASSYGHTEAFF. The CDR3 nucleotides read TGTGCCAGCAGTTACGGACACACTGAAGCTTTCTTT.

The chain links TRBV4-1 to TRBJ2-7; tentative D call: TRBD1 (5 bases). V shed 4 bases and J shed 5 bases, with 15 bases lying between them. The CDR3 contains 14 residues. In germline, CDR1 is MGHRA, CDR2 YSYEKL. CDR3 sequence reads: CASSLRVRGDEQYF. The DNA for the CDR3 is TGCGCCAGCAGCCTCAGGGTTCGCGGCGACGAGCAGTACTTC.

For this clonotype: Germline is not matched at one junction end, which may reflect a read error. J is TRBJ2-4 and V is TRBV20-1; D is perhaps TRBD1 or TRBD2 (5 bases each). Germline V gene sequence: CDR1 DFQATT, CDR2 SNEGSKA (reference sequence). The CDR3 extends over 10 amino acids. The CDR3 loop reads CSASGEAGAF. For the CDR3, the DNA is TGCAGTGCTAGTGGCGAGGCCGGGGCCTTC.

This clonotype has only a few counts. This chain links TRBV6-5 with TRBJ2-7, with D maybe TRBD1 (5 bases). The CDR3 extends over 14 amino acids. Germline V gives CDR1 MNHEY, CDR2 SVGAGI. Trimming stripped 2 bases from V and 4 bases from J, with 12 bases between. For the CDR3, the DNA is TGTGCCAGCAGTTACCCGCCCCAGGGTTACGAGCAGTACTTC. Translating it yields CASSYPPQGYEQYF.

This clonotype was counted between two and nine times. CDR3 sequence reads: CASSSDGPYEQYF. DNA of the CDR3: TGTGCCAGCAGCTCAGACGGACCCTACGAGCAGTACTTC. V and J are TRBV7-9 and TRBJ2-7; D is uncertain. Germline V gene data show CDR1 as SEHNR and CDR2 as FQNEAQ (reference sequence). V dropped 4 bases and J dropped 2 bases, with 9 bases sitting between them. This CDR3 spans 13 amino acids.

The chain carries TRBV3-1 and TRBJ1-6; D gene ambiguous. Trimming removed 5 bases at V and 0 bases at J, with 14 bases between. Germline CDR1 is LGHDT and CDR2 is YNNKEL (reference sequence). This CDR3 spans 17 amino acids. The CDR3 region is CASSSGRRSSYNSPLHF. CDR3 coding DNA: TGTGCCAGCAGCTCCGGACGGAGGAGCTCCTATAATTCACCCCTCCACTTT. The entire variable domain, with the rest obtained from reference TRBV3-1 and TRBJ1-6, is as follows: DTAVSQTPKYLVTQMGNDKSIKCEQNLGHDTMYWYKQDSKKFLKIMFSYNNKELIINETVPNRFSPKSPDKAHLNLHINSLELGDSAVYFCASSSGRRSSYNSPLHFGNGTRLTVT.

This chain uses TRBV7-6 with TRBJ1-3; TRBD1 might be the D (5 bases). This CDR3 has 15 amino acids. With 1 base removed from V and 4 bases from J, the gap between germline ends came to 11 bases. Germline loops: CDR1 SGHVS, CDR2 FNYEAQ. This CDR3 is CASSLGGLVGNTIYF. CDR3 nucleotide sequence: TGTGCCAGCAGCTTAGGGGGCTTAGTGGGAAACACCATATATTTT.

This clonotype turned up a few times. The genes are TRBV19 and TRBJ1-5; tentatively, D is TRBD1 (5 bases). Germline V gene lookup returns CDR1 LNHDA and CDR2 SQIVND (reference sequence). V shed 7 bases and J shed 0 bases, with 19 bases lying between them. The CDR3 consists of 17 residues. The CDR3 DNA reads as TGTGCCAGTACCCTAACGTCGGGGGACTATAGCAATCAGCCCCAGCATTTT. Encoded protein: CASTLTSGDYSNQPQHF.

With regard to this clonotype: Here the CDR3 omits its conserved ending phenylalanine or tryptophan, so a read error is the likely source. The DNA is left out, because the CDR3 cannot be placed on it with certainty; the CDR3 is given as TCRdb lists it. The chain recombines TRBV28 with TRBJ2-7; the table's TRBD1 call for D was not verified on the DNA. Germline lookup yields CDR1 MDHEN and CDR2 SYDVKM. The CDR3 contains 12 residues when both ends are counted. This CDR3 is CARDGRRDRARR.

This clonotype was counted a few times. An end of the junction differs from the germline gene, which may be a read error. V usage is TRBV20-1 and J usage is TRBJ2-7; D might be TRBD2 (5 bases). CDR1 and CDR2 (germline): DFQATT, SNEGSKA (reference sequence). This CDR3 spans 14 amino acids. The CDR3 protein is CSARDAGASYEQYF. As DNA, the CDR3 is TGCAGTGCTCGAGACGCGGGTGCCTCCTACGAGCAGTACTTC.

This chain links TRBV4-3 with TRBJ2-3, with TRBD2 as a possible D gene (5 bases). Trimming removed 4 bases from V and 4 bases from J, with 18 bases in between. The CDR3 is 16 amino acids. The germline CDR1 and CDR2 sequences are LGHNA and YSLEER. CDR3 DNA sequence: TGCGCCAGCAGCCCAGCGGCGTCAGGCCCGGCAGATACGCAGTATTTT. Its protein is CASSPAASGPADTQYF.

Only a few counts were recorded for this clonotype. The chain carries TRBV29-1 and TRBJ1-2; the match to TRBD1 covers 10 bases. In germline, CDR1 is SQVTM, CDR2 ANQGSEA. V lost 7 bases to trimming and J lost 7 bases; unmatched junction nucleotides: 9. The CDR3 is made up of 13 amino acids. CDR3 nucleotide sequence: TGCAGCGCCCGGGACAGGGGAAACGGTGGCTACACCTTC. Translated, it gives CSARDRGNGGYTF.

This clonotype was observed many times. The chain links TRBV7-9 to TRBJ2-7; 7 bases fit TRBD2. Germline loops: CDR1 SEHNR, CDR2 FQNEAQ (reference sequence). The J segment lost 1 base and the V segment lost 3 bases, leaving 6 bases of the junction unmatched. The CDR3 length is 15 residues. The CDR3 DNA reads as TGTGCCAGCAGCTTCGGGACGGGAGGATCCTACGAGCAGTACTTC. This gives the protein CASSFGTGGSYEQYF. Filled out from reference TRBV7-9 and TRBJ2-7, the complete variable domain reads DTGVSQNPRHKITKRGQNVTFRCDPISEHNRLYWYRQTLGQGPEFLTYFQNEAQLEKSRLLSDRFSAERPKGSFSTLEIQRTEQGDSAMYLCASSFGTGGSYEQYFGPGTRLTVT.

The V call is TRBV7-2, the J call TRBJ2-1; D call uncertain. The CDR3 has 13 residues. The germline V gene has CDR1 SGHTA and CDR2 FQGNSA. V was cut by 1 base and J by 4 bases, with 5 bases left in between. The CDR3: CASSLGIYNEQFF. The DNA of the CDR3 is TGTGCCAGCAGCTTAGGGATTTACAATGAGCAGTTCTTC.

The chain links TRBV15 to TRBJ1-3; a possible D gene is TRBD1 (5 bases). Germline V lookup: CDR1 LNHNV, CDR2 YYDKDF (reference sequence). This CDR3 has 15 amino acids. The ends were cut back, 2 bases at V and 2 bases at J, with 10 bases in the middle. CDR3 in DNA: TGTGCCACCAGCAGAACCGGGACTGCTGGAAACACCATATATTTT. This sequence encodes CATSRTGTAGNTIYF.

About this clonotype: This may be a read error, as it is one base from a much larger clone. The chain couples TRBV7-6 to TRBJ2-7; D is possibly TRBD1 or TRBD2 (5 bases each). The V gene's germline CDR1 is SGHVS and CDR2 FNYEAQ. CDR3 size: 14 residues. DNA of the CDR3: TGTGCCAGCAGCTTAGGGGACGGACGCTACGGGCAGTACTTC. Translated: CASSLGDGRYGQYF.

The chain joins TRBV4-3 to TRBJ2-7, with 15 bases lining up with TRBD2. Germline CDR1 LGHNA, CDR2 YSLEER. Trimming at V came to 4 bases and at J to 2 bases, leaving 3 bases not matched to a gene. The CDR3 is made up of 16 amino acids. Here the CDR3 reads CASSPGTSGRTYEQYF. In nucleotides, the CDR3 is TGCGCCAGCAGCCCCGGGACTAGCGGGAGGACCTACGAGCAGTACTTC.

The genes are TRBV29-1 and TRBJ2-3, with 10 bases aligning to TRBD1. CDR1 is SQVTM, CDR2 ANQGSEA, per germline. After removal of 5 bases from V and 2 bases from J, the junction contained 7 bases not matched to a gene. The CDR3 spans 15 residues. CDR3 sequence reads: CSVQGTGVTTDTQYF. The CDR3 DNA sequence: TGCAGCGTTCAAGGGACAGGGGTCACCACAGATACGCAGTATTTT.